This record looks at one TCR beta chain sequence and its context. What it binds is not known. This entry belongs to a study of CD8 T cells in ankylosing spondylitis. Study-wide results and limits: Blood of patients with ankylosing spondylitis appeared to be characterized by a TCR beta motif of about 8 highly homologous variants. Some motif variants had been reported before (in reactive arthritis synovial fluid and blood). Reportedly, disease-linked clones are significantly enriched in ankylosing spondylitis patients' matched synovial fluid.

The CDR3 consists of 16 residues. CDR1 is SGHVS, CDR2 FQNEAQ, per germline. V lost 4 bases and J lost 1; bases outside the gene matches: 5. It was by quantitative 5'-RACE with molecular barcodes that TCR beta libraries were made. One entry per CDR3 protein, called by TCRdb with MiXCR from the 5' RACE reads. The repertoire holds roughly 700,000 distinct CDR3 sequences, with roughly 20% as singletons. This TCR was sampled from a male donor with ankylosing spondylitis. This chain joins TRBV7-8 and TRBJ2-1; TRBD1 aligns across 9 bases. Sequenced sample: blood, either unsorted or a sorted T cell fraction (not recorded which). The CDR3 nucleotides read TGTGCCAGCAGCTACGGACAGGGGTCGTCCTACAATGAGCAGTTCTTC. Its translation is CASSYGQGSSYNEQFF.